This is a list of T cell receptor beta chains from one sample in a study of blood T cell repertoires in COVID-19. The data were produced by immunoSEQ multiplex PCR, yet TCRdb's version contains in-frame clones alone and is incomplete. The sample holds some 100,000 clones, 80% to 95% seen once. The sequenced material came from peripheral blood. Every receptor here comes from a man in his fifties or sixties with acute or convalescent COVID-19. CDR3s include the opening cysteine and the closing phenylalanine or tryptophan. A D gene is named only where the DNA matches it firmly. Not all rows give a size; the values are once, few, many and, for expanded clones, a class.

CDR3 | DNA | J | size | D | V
CASSSTSGSPDTQYF | TGCGCCAGCAGCTCGACTAGCGGGAGCCCAGATACGCAGTATTTT | TRBJ2-3 | - | TRBD2 | TRBV5-1
CASSLTGTPAQHF | TGTGCCAGCAGCTTAACAGGGACCCCAGCCCAGCATTTT | TRBJ1-5 | - | - | TRBV5-5
CASSPTGGGEAFF | TGTGCCAGTAGTCCCACAGGGGGCGGAGAAGCTTTCTTT | TRBJ1-1 | once | TRBD1 | TRBV19
CSASDRSGNTIYF | TGCAGTGCCAGTGACAGATCTGGAAACACCATATATTTT | TRBJ1-3 | - | - | TRBV20-1
CATSRPGTSNEQFF | TGTGCCACCAGCAGACCGGGGACTAGCAATGAGCAGTTCTTC | TRBJ2-1 | - | TRBD2 | TRBV15
CATSRDPRNEQYF | TGTGCCACCAGCAGAGATCCGAGGAACGAGCAGTACTTC | TRBJ2-7 | - | - | TRBV15
CASTILAGAGEQFF | TGTGCCAGTACAATTCTAGCGGGAGCGGGGGAGCAGTTCTTC | TRBJ2-1 | - | TRBD2 | TRBV19
CSGRWSEETQYF | TGCAGCGGAAGGTGGAGCGAAGAGACCCAGTACTTC | TRBJ2-5 | - | - | TRBV29-1
CASRAGTAYGYTF | TGTGCCAGCAGAGCCGGGACAGCCTATGGCTACACCTTC | TRBJ1-2 | - | TRBD1 | TRBV6-4
CASSPITGRGETQYF | TGTGCCAGCTCACCTATAACGGGGAGGGGAGAGACCCAGTACTTC | TRBJ2-5 | - | TRBD2 | TRBV18
CATSDPRPPGGLGDEQFF | TGTGCCACCAGTGACCCCAGGCCACCCGGGGGATTAGGAGATGAGCAGTTCTTC | TRBJ2-1 | - | - | TRBV24-1
CASSLGVNSRGQYF | TGTGCCAGCAGCTTAGGTGTTAACAGTCGGGGGCAGTACTTC | TRBJ2-7 | once | - | TRBV7-9
CATSAGRLALETQYF | TGTGCCACCTCCGCGGGGCGACTAGCGCTAGAGACCCAGTACTTC | TRBJ2-5 | - | TRBD2 | TRBV24-1
CASSSQQGPGELFF | TGCGCCAGCAGCTCTCAACAGGGCCCCGGGGAGCTGTTTTTT | TRBJ2-2 | once | - | TRBV5-1
CASSLLGLAPPNTGELFF | TGTGCCAGCAGCCTCTTGGGACTAGCCCCTCCTAACACCGGGGAGCTGTTTTTT | TRBJ2-2 | - | TRBD2 | TRBV7-3
CASSLGPSTDTQYF | TGTGCCAGCAGCTTAGGGCCTAGTACAGATACGCAGTATTTT | TRBJ2-3 | - | - | TRBV7-2
CASSGMKGHDYGYTF | TGTGCCAGCAGCGGGATGAAGGGGCACGACTATGGCTACACCTTC | TRBJ1-2 | - | - | TRBV5-4
CSMDREEKLFF | TGCAGTATGGACAGGGAGGAAAAACTGTTTTTT | TRBJ1-4 | - | TRBD1 | TRBV20-1
CASSPRQANYGYTF | TGTGCCAGCAGTCCCCGACAGGCTAACTATGGCTACACCTTC | TRBJ1-2 | - | - | TRBV27
CASSVVVRGNEQFF | TGTGCCAGCAGCGTAGTCGTCCGGGGCAATGAGCAGTTCTTC | TRBJ2-1 | - | - | TRBV9
CASSDTGYGYTF | TGTGCCAGCTCTGACACCGGCTATGGCTACACCTTC | TRBJ1-2 | - | - | TRBV14
CASSEDQGLQPQHF | TGTGCCAGCAGTGAAGATCAGGGCCTTCAGCCCCAGCATTTT | TRBJ1-5 | - | - | TRBV6-1
CASSIFRWGEPFQPQHF | TGTGCCAGTAGTATTTTCAGGTGGGGGGAGCCTTTTCAGCCCCAGCATTTT | TRBJ1-5 | - | - | TRBV19
CASSAGQGGEQYF | TGCGCCAGCAGCGCCGGACAGGGTGGCGAGCAGTACTTC | TRBJ2-7 | - | TRBD1 | TRBV5-1
CASRNRGSVNEQFF | TGTGCCAGCAGAAACAGGGGGTCGGTAAATGAGCAGTTCTTC | TRBJ2-1 | - | TRBD1 | TRBV3-1/TRBV3-2
CASSQSTGPNTIYF | TGTGCCAGTAGCCAATCGACAGGCCCAAACACCATATATTTT | TRBJ1-3 | - | - | TRBV19